This T cell receptor beta chain was obtained from a study of blood T cell repertoires in COVID-19 (dated by TCRdb to the early 2020s). With regard to the full study: Collaborator samples came from the United States, Italy and Spain and covered acute and convalescent phases of COVID-19. The repertoires were released in a freely available public database meant as a resource for research on the immune response to SARS-CoV-2. Where available, HLA class I and class II types were taken from metadata supplied by the sample provider and were not determined by assay-based typing. The sample metadata nearly always contained a de-identified subject ID, COVID-19 status, age in years and sex. Samples were obtained from the ongoing ImmuneRACE study (first 160 participants) and from roughly 1,300 subjects provided by 6 global collaborators. Deeply sampled blood TCRbeta repertoires from subjects exposed to, actively infected with, or recovered from COVID-19 were included in the dataset. The material from the prospective study consisted of cDNA or gDNA derived from T cells, B-cell-depleted T cells, or PBMCs.

At one collaborating source in Seattle, patients were enrolled during active infection and were followed longitudinally through the course of disease. Whole blood was collected in K2EDTA tubes by collaborating institutions according to the institutions' own protocols. For TCRbeta analysis, collaborators shipped samples in one of three forms: frozen whole blood, isolated PBMCs, or DNA extracted from either of those sample types. A note on this clone: What this receptor recognizes is not known. One base away there is no much larger clone; base qualities are not given.

The investigation overall reported the following: The quantity of clinical and demographic metadata differed by source and by participant and was supplied without curation.

V is pared back by 4 bases and J by 0 bases, with 25 bases lying between the germline termini. The CDR3 runs 21 amino acids, cysteine and phenylalanine included. The DNA shown is the 63-base CDR3, in frame from base 1. The germline V gene specifies KGHSH as CDR1 and LQKENI as CDR2. TCRbeta CDR3 regions were amplified from genomic DNA by means of the immunoSEQ Assay, a bias-controlled multiplex PCR. The original methods were these. The number of nucleated cells in each sample was estimated by amplification of reference gene primers within the assay. Sequence reads were collapsed and filtered to measure the absolute abundance of every unique TCRbeta CDR3 rearrangement. For each sample, productive Simpson clonality was calculated as the square root of Simpson's diversity index over productive rearrangements. The immuneACCESS repertoire file appears here via TCRdb, limited to in-frame rearrangements. These files lack a portion of the clones; in checked studies, under half of the deficit traces to unresolved V genes, and the cause of the others is not known. The V and J calls and clone size come from that table; D and trimming were worked out from the DNA. For this sample there are 150,000 or so clones; approximately 90% appear just once. Roughly 12% of the sample lies in the top ten.

Sequences were obtained from peripheral blood. The TCR comes from a man between 18 and 35 years old with COVID-19, enrolled during active disease. The V gene is TRBV18 and the J gene is TRBJ2-6, with TRBD1 as a weak D call on 6 bases. The DNA sequence reads TGTGCCAGCTCACAGGATAATCGGAGACAGGCCACCTCCTCTGGGGCCAACGTCCTGACTTTC. Its product reads: CASSQDNRRQATSSGANVLTF.